This record covers a single TCR beta chain. The antigen is undetermined. The record originates from a study of cytotoxic CD8 clonotypes in ibrutinib-treated CLL. CDR3 length equals 15 residues. CDR1 is SGHAT and CDR2 is FQNNGV in the germline V gene. With 7 bases removed from V and 6 bases from J, the gap between germline ends came to 22 bases. Assay: immunoSEQ multiplex PCR; the TCRdb copy retains only in-frame clones and omits some. The sample contains about 20,000 clones, approximately 69% of which appear only once. General observations from the study: Clonality showed a rise at ibrutinib response that reversed toward baseline at progression.

The chain combines TRBV11-2 with TRBJ2-7, with D perhaps TRBD1 or TRBD2 (5 bases each). Here the sequenced sample was PBMCs, taken before ibrutinib treatment. This TCR was sampled from a human donor with chronic lymphocytic leukemia. The CDR3 spells CASTSTGRLVGEQYF. DNA for the CDR3: TGTGCCAGCACCTCTACGGGACGGTTGGTTGGCGAGCAGTACTTC.